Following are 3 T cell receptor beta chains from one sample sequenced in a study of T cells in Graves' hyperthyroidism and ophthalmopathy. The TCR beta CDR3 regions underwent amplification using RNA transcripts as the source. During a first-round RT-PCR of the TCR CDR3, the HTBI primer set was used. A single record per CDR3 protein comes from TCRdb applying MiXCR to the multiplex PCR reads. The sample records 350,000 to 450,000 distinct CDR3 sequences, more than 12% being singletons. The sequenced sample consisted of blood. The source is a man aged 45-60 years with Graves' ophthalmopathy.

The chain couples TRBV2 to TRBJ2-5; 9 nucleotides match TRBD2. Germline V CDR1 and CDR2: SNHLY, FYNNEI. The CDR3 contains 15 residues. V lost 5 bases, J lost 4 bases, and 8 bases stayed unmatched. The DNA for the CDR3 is TGTGCCAGCAGTCCTCAGACTAGCGGAACAGAGACCCAGTACTTC. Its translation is CASSPQTSGTETQYF.

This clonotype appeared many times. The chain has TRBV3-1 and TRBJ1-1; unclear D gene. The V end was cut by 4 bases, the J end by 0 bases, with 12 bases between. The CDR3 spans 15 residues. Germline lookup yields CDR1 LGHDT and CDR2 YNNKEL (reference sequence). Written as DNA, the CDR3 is TGTGCCAGCAGCCCGTCGGAAGCAATGAACACTGAAGCTTTCTTT. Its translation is CASSPSEAMNTEAFF.

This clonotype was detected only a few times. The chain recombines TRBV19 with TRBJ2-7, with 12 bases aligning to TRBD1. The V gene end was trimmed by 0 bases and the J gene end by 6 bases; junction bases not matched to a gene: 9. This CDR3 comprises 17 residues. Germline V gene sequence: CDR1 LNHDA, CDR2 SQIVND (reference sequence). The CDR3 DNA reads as TGTGCCAGTAGTATAGATTTGGGACAGGGGGCCTATCGCGAGCAGTACTTC. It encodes CASSIDLGQGAYREQYF.